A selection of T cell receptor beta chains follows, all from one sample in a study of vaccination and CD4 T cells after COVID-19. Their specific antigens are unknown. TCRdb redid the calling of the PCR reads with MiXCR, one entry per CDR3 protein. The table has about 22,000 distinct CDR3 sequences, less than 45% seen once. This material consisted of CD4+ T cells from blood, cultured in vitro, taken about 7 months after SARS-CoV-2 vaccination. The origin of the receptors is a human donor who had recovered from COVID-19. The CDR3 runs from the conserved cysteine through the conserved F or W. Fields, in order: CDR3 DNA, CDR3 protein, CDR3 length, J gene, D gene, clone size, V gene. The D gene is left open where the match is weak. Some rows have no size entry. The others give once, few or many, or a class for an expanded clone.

TGTGCCAGCAGTCCCCAGAAGCGGGGCGCTCTGGGGGAGCAGTACTTC CASSPQKRGALGEQYF 16 TRBJ2-7 TRBD2 - TRBV6-1
TGTGCCAGCAGTATAGCCCACGGCGAAGCCACGGAGACCCAGTACTTC CASSIAHGEATETQYF 16 TRBJ2-5 - - TRBV4-2
TGTGCCAGCAGTTTATCGACTAGCGGTTCCTACGAGCAGTACTTC CASSLSTSGSYEQYF 15 TRBJ2-7 TRBD2 - TRBV27
TGCAGTGCCAGACGTGAGGGAGCCCTCCACTTT CSARREGALHF 11 TRBJ1-6 - - TRBV20-1
TGTGCCAGCAGCCAAGAAGGCCAGCCGGGTTGGCCCCAGCATTTT CASSQEGQPGWPQHF 15 TRBJ1-5 - - TRBV4-2
TGTGCCAGCAGCTCGTCCCGGGACAGGTTCCCTGACTACAATGAGCAGTTCTTC CASSSSRDRFPDYNEQFF 18 TRBJ2-1 TRBD1 - TRBV7-9
TGTGCCACCAGTGATTTGAACAGGGGGCTTCCTTATGGCTACACCTTC CATSDLNRGLPYGYTF 16 TRBJ1-2 TRBD1 few TRBV24-1
TGTGCCAGCAGCTTAGTGGATGGGGGCCAGCCCCAGCATTTT CASSLVDGGQPQHF 14 TRBJ1-5 - - TRBV7-2
TGTGCCAGCACCATAGCCCCTAGGACGGGGGTTTTCTTT CASTIAPRTGVFF 13 TRBJ1-1 - few TRBV2
TGTGCCAGCAGTCTCATGAGGGGGGGGCATGCTTTCTTT CASSLMRGGHAFF 13 TRBJ1-1 - - TRBV6-1
TGTGCCAGCAGCTTCGACCGAAATTCACCCCTCCACTTT CASSFDRNSPLHF 13 TRBJ1-6 - few TRBV7-3
TGTGCCAGCTCCCCGAATCAGGGGTCCCACGAGCAGTACTTC CASSPNQGSHEQYF 14 TRBJ2-7 - - TRBV18
TGTGCCAGCCACGAAGGAAGCGGGGGGGCCTACAATGAGCAGTTCTTC CASHEGSGGAYNEQFF 16 TRBJ2-1 TRBD2 - TRBV2
TGTGCCAGTAGTCTATTAGACAGGGTCAATCAGCCCCAGCATTTT CASSLLDRVNQPQHF 15 TRBJ1-5 TRBD1 - TRBV19
TGTGCCATCAGTTCCGGGACTAGTAACTCAGCGGGTGAGCAGTTCTTC CAISSGTSNSAGEQFF 16 TRBJ2-1 TRBD2 - TRBV10-3
TGCAGTGCTAGAGATCGGGGCAGAAATCAGCCCCAGCATTTT CSARDRGRNQPQHF 14 TRBJ1-5 - few TRBV20-1
TGCAGTGCGGAGAACAGGAAAATAAGAGCTGAAGCTTTCTTT CSAENRKIRAEAFF 14 TRBJ1-1 - few TRBV20-1
TGCAGTGCTAGGTCTGGGACAGGGCGCGAGACCCAGTACTTC CSARSGTGRETQYF 14 TRBJ2-5 TRBD1 - TRBV20-1
TGTGCCAGCAGCTGGCAGGGGGGCACTGAAGCTTTCTTT CASSWQGGTEAFF 13 TRBJ1-1 TRBD1 - TRBV7-2
TGCAGTGCTACTACAGGGGGCGCATGGGGCTACACCTTC CSATTGGAWGYTF 13 TRBJ1-2 TRBD1 few TRBV20-1
TGTGCCAGCAGTTTAGTCCGAGAGGAGACCCAGTACTTC CASSLVREETQYF 13 TRBJ2-5 - - TRBV27
TGTGCCAGCAGCTGGCAACTCTCCTACGAGCAGTACTTC CASSWQLSYEQYF 13 TRBJ2-7 - - TRBV7-9
TGTGCCAGCAGTCTCCGCGGGGGTGAGCCCCAGCATTTT CASSLRGGEPQHF 13 TRBJ1-5 - - TRBV6-1
TGTGCCAGCAGTTTCCCCAACCGGAAACACACTGAAGCTTTCTTT CASSFPNRKHTEAFF 15 TRBJ1-1 - - TRBV28
TGTGCCAGCAGCCCAGGGACAGGGGGTTTTGGGCAAGAGACCCAGTACTTC CASSPGTGGFGQETQYF 17 TRBJ2-5 TRBD1 - TRBV7-3
TGTGCCAGTAGCCGGGGACAGCTCTATGGCTACACCTTC CASSRGQLYGYTF 13 TRBJ1-2 TRBD1 - TRBV19
TGTGCCAGCAGCTTAGGACCAGCGGGGTCAGACTACGAGCAGTACTTC CASSLGPAGSDYEQYF 16 TRBJ2-7 TRBD2 - TRBV7-2
TGTGCCACCAGCAGAGCAGGCATTAACTATGGCTACACCTTC CATSRAGINYGYTF 14 TRBJ1-2 - - TRBV15
TGTGCCAGCAGCCTTAGCGGGGGGACGGGACTATACGAGCAGTACTTC CASSLSGGTGLYEQYF 16 TRBJ2-7 TRBD2 - TRBV7-3
TGTGCCACCAGTGATGGATGGGCTAGCGGGAGGGCACATGATACGCAGTATTTT CATSDGWASGRAHDTQYF 18 TRBJ2-3 TRBD2 - TRBV24-1
TGTGCCAGCAGTTCTGGGACAGGGAGTGGAGCTTTCTTT CASSSGTGSGAFF 13 TRBJ1-1 TRBD1 few TRBV6-5
TGCAGTGCTAGCGGCGCGGGAGGGGTGGGACAAGAGACCCAGTACTTC CSASGAGGVGQETQYF 16 TRBJ2-5 TRBD2 - TRBV20-1
TGTGCCAGCAGTAAGCACAGGGGTTATGGCTACACCTTC CASSKHRGYGYTF 13 TRBJ1-2 TRBD1 few TRBV2
TGCGCCAGCAGCCCCGGACAGGGGGAGTCTAACACTGAAGCTTTCTTT CASSPGQGESNTEAFF 16 TRBJ1-1 TRBD1 - TRBV5-1
TGTGCCAGCAGCTTGGGGGGCGCGCGGACCCAAGAGACCCAGTACTTC CASSLGGARTQETQYF 16 TRBJ2-5 - - TRBV5-4
TGCAGTGCCGCTGGGCAGGCCGGGGGCACGCAGTTCTTC CSAAGQAGGTQFF 13 TRBJ2-1 - - TRBV20-1
TGTGCCAGCAGACCCTTTGGGGTCTATGGCTACACCTTC CASRPFGVYGYTF 13 TRBJ1-2 - - TRBV2
TGTGCCAGCAGTTACTCTCGAGCGGAAGAGACCCAGTACTTC CASSYSRAEETQYF 14 TRBJ2-5 - - TRBV6-5
TGTGCCAGCAAGAGGGACAGGGGGATACAGCCCCAGCATTTT CASKRDRGIQPQHF 14 TRBJ1-5 TRBD1 few TRBV6-2/TRBV6-3